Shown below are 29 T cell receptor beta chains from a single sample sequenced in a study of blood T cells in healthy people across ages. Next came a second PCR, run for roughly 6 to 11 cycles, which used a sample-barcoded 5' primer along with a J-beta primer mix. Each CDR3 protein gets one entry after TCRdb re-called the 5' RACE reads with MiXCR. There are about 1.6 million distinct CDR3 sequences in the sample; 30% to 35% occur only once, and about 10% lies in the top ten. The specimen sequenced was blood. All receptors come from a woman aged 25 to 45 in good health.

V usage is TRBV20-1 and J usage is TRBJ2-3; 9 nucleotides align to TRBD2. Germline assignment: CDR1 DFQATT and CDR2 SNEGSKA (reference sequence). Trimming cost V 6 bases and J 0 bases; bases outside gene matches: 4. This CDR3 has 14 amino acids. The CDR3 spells CSAPAGGSTDTQYF. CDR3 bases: TGCAGTGCCCCAGCGGGAGGAAGCACAGATACGCAGTATTTT.

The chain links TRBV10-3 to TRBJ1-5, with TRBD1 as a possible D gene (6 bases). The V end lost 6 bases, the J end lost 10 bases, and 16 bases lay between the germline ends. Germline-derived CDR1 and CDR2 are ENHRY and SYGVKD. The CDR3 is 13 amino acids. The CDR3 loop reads CAIRITGSGPQHF. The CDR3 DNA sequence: TGTGCCATCAGGATTACAGGGTCTGGTCCCCAGCATTTT.

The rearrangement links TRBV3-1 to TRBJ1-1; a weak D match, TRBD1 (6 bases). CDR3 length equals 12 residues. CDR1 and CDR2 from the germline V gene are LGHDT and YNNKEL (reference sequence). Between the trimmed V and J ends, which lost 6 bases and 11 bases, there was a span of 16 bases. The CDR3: CASSRDDRRAFF. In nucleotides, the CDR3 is TGTGCCAGCAGTAGGGATGACAGGAGGGCTTTCTTT.

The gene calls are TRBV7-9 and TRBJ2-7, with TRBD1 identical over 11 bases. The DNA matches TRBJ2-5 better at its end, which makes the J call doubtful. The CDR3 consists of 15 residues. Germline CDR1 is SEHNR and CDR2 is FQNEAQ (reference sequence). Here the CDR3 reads CASSVWDRGKETQYF. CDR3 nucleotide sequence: TGTGCCAGCAGCGTATGGGACAGGGGGAAAGAGACCCAGTACTTC.

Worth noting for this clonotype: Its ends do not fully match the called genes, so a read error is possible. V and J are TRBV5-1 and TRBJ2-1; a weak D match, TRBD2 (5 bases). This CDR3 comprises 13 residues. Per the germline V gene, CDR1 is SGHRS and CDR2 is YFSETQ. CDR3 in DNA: TGCGCCAGCAGGTTGCGGCATACCGGGGAGCTGTTCTTC. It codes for CASRLRHTGELFF.

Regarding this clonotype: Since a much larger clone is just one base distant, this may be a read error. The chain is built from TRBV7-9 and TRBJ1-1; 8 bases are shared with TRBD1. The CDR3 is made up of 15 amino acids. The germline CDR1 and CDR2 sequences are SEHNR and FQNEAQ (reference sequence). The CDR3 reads CAGSFSGGADTEAFF. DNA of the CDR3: TGTGCCGGCAGTTTTTCAGGGGGCGCGGACACTGAAGCTTTCTTT.

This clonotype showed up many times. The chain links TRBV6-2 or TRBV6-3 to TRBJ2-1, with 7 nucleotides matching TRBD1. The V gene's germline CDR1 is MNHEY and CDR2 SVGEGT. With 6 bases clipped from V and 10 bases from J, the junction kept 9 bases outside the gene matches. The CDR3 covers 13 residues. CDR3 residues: CASSRGGPQEQFF. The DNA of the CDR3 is TGTGCCAGCAGCCGAGGGGGCCCCCAGGAGCAGTTCTTC.

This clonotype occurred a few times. The CDR3 bases are TGCAGTGCCCCCCCTGGGGTCAGGGGTCACGAGCAGTACTTC. Its translation: CSAPPGVRGHEQYF. This chain joins TRBV20-1 and TRBJ2-7; maybe TRBD1 (6 bases). V was cut by 6 bases and J by 5 bases, with 20 bases left in between. This CDR3 has 14 residues. CDR1 DFQATT and CDR2 SNEGSKA come from the germline V gene (reference sequence).

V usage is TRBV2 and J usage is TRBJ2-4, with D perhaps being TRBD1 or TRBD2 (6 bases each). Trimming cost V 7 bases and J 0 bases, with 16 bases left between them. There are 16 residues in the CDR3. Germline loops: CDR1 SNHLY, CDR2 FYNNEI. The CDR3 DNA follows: TGTGCCAGCACAAGGGGGGTCGCGGCAGCCAAAAACATTCAGTACTTC. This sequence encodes CASTRGVAAAKNIQYF.

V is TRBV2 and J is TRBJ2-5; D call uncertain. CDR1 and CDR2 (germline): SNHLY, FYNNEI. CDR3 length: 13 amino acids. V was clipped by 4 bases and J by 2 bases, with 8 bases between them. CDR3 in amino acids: CASSAALQETQYF. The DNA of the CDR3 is TGTGCCAGCAGTGCCGCGTTACAAGAGACCCAGTACTTC.

CDR3 nucleotides: TGTGCCAGCAGTTTATCGGGTAGCCCAGAGACCCAGTACTTC. It translates to CASSLSGSPETQYF. The rearrangement joins TRBV27 to TRBJ2-5; D uncertain. Trimming took off 0 bases at V and 4 bases at J, with 9 bases between the two ends. Looked up from germline, CDR1 is MNHEY and CDR2 is SMNVEV (reference sequence). The CDR3 contains 14 residues.

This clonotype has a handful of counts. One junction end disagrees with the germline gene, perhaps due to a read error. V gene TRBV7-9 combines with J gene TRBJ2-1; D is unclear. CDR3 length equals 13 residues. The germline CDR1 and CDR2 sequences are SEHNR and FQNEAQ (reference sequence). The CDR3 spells CASSSPRYNGQFF. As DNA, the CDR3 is TGTGCCAGCAGCTCCCCGCGTTACAATGGGCAGTTCTTC.

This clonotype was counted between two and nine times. The CDR3 spells CASSTQPKGGTQYF. CDR3 DNA sequence: TGTGCCAGCAGTACTCAACCAAAGGGAGGTACGCAGTATTTT. The rearrangement joins TRBV6-1 to TRBJ2-3; D may be TRBD2 (6 bases). V was pared by 5 bases and J by 8 bases, with 17 bases between. The germline CDR1 and CDR2 sequences are MNHNS and SASEGT. The CDR3 has 14 residues.

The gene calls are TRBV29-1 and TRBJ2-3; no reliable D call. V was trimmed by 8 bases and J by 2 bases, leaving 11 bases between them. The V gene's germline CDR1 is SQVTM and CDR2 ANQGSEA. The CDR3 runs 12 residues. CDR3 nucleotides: TGCAGCACAGCAGGTAACACAGATACGCAGTATTTT. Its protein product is CSTAGNTDTQYF.

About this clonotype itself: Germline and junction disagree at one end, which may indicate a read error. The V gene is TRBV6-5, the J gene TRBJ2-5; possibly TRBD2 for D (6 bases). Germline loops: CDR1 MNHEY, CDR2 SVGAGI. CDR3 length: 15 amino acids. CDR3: CASIYAGRRQETQYF. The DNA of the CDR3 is TGTGCCAGCATTTACGCGGGGCGCAGACAAGAGACCCAGTACTTC.

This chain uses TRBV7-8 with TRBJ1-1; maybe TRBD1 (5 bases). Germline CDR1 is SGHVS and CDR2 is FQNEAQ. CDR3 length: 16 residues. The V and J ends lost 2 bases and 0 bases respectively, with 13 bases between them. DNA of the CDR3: TGTGCCAGCAGCTTATTTCAGGGCCCCATGAACACTGAAGCTTTCTTT. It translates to CASSLFQGPMNTEAFF.

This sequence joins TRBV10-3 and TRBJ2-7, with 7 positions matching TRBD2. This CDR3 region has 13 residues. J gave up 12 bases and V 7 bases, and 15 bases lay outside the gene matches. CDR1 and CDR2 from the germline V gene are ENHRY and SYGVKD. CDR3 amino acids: CAIMGGIGETRYF. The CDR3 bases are TGTGCCATCATGGGGGGGATTGGGGAGACCCGGTACTTC.

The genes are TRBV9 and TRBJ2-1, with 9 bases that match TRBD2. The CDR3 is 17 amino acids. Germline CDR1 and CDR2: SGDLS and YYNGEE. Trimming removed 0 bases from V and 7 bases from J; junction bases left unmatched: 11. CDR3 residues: CASSVGNPRGGSNEQFF. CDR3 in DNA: TGTGCCAGCAGCGTAGGAAACCCGCGGGGGGGCAGTAATGAGCAGTTCTTC.

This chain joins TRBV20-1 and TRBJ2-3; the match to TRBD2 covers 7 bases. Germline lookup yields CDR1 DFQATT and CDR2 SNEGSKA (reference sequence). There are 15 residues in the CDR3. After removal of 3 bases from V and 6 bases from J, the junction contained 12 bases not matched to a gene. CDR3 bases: TGCAGTGCTAGTGGTACTAGCGCCGATATGGATACGCAGTATTTT. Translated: CSASGTSADMDTQYF.

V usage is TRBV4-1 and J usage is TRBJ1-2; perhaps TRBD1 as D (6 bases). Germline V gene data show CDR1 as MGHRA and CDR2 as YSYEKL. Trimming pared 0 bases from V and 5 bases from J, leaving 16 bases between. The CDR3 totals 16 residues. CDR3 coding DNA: TGCGCCAGCAGCCAAGAGTGGGGGGCGAGGCTGTATGGCTACACCTTC. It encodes CASSQEWGARLYGYTF.

This CDR3 reads CSARDLRTSGSQAYEQYF. As DNA, the CDR3 is TGCAGTGCTAGAGATTTAAGGACTAGCGGGTCCCAAGCCTACGAGCAGTACTTC. The chain joins TRBV20-1 to TRBJ2-7; 11 bases map to TRBD2. Germline V gene data show CDR1 as DFQATT and CDR2 as SNEGSKA (reference sequence). The CDR3 loop spans 18 amino acids. The ends lost 0 bases at V and 2 bases at J; junction bases unmatched: 12.

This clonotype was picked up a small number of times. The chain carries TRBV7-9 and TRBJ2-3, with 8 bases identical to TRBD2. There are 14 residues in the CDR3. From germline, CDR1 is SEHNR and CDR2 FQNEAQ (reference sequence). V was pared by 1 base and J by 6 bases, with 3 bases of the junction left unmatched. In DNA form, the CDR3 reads TGTGCCAGCAGCTTAGGAATAGCGGGGGATACGCAGTATTTT. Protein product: CASSLGIAGDTQYF.

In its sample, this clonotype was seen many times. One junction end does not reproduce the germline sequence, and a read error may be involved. The CDR3 here is CASTLAGGETQYF. In DNA form, the CDR3 reads TGTGCCAGCACTTTAGCGGGTGGTGAGACCCAGTACTTC. The chain has TRBV12-3 or TRBV12-4 and TRBJ2-5; 7 nucleotides agree with TRBD2. CDR3 size: 13 residues.

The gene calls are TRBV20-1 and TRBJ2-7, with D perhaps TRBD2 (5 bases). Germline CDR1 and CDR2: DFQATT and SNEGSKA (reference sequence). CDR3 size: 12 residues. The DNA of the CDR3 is TGCAGGGCAGAGGGAATGGCCTACGAGCAGTACTTC. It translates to CRAEGMAYEQYF.

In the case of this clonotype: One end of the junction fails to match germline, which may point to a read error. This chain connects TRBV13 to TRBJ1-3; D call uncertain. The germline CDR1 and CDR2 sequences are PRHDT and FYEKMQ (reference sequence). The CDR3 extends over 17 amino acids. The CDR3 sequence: CAGSLWGQTSSGNTIYF. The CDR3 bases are TGTGCCGGCAGCTTATGGGGTCAGACCAGCTCTGGAAACACCATATATTTT. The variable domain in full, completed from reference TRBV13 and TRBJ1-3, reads AAGVIQSPRHLIKEKRETATLKCYPIPRHDTVYWYQQGPGQDPQFLISFYEKMQSDKGSIPDRFSAQQFSDYHSELNMSSLELGDSALYFCAGSLWGQTSSGNTIYFGEGSWLTVV.

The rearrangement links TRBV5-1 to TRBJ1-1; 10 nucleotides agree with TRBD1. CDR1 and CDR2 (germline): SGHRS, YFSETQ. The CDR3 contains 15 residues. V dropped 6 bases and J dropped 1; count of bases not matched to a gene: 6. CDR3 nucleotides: TGCGCCAGCAACCGGGGGGACAGGGGGAACACTGAAGCTTTCTTT. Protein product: CASNRGDRGNTEAFF.

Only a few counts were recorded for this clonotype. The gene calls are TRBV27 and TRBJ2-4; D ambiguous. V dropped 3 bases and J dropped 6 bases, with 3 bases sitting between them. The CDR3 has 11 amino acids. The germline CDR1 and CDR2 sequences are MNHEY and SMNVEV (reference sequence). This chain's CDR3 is CASSFGNIQYF. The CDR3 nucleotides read TGTGCCAGCAGTTTTGGAAACATTCAGTACTTC.

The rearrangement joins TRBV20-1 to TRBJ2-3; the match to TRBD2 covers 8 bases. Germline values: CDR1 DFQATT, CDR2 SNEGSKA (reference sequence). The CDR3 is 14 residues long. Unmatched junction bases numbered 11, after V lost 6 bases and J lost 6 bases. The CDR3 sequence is CSAPGSGVADTQYF. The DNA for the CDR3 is TGCAGTGCCCCGGGTAGCGGGGTTGCGGATACGCAGTATTTT.

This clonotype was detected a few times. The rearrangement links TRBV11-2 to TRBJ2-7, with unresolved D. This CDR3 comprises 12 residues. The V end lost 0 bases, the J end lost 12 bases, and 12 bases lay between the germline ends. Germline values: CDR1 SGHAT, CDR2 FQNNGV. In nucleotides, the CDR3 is TGTGCCAGCAGCTTAGAGGCAGAGGTGGTGTACTTC. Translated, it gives CASSLEAEVVYF.